This T cell receptor beta chain comes out of a study of graft-versus-host responses after intestinal transplantation. Study-wide background: Each recipient received a multivisceral, liver-intestinal, or isolated intestinal graft.

The V and J ends lost 5 bases and 1 base, in that order; junction bases with no gene match: 4. The CDR3 consists of 13 residues. Germline V gives CDR1 GTSNPN, CDR2 SVGIG (reference sequence). The method was immunoSEQ multiplex PCR; TCRdb's version includes in-frame clones alone and lacks a portion of them. This table has over 65,000 clones, 90% to 95% appearing once. Turning to this clone: Its antigen is currently unknown.

The study's findings and limits: Recipient marrow held GvH clones, some first seen in ileum or blood. Early post-transplant HvG declines showed an association with peak circulating GvH clone levels.

V usage is TRBV30 and J usage is TRBJ1-1; 7 positions match TRBD1. The input for sequencing was unstimulated CD4+ T cells sorted from spleen or lymph node cells, taken before intestinal transplant. The clonotype originates from a human donor who received an intestinal transplant. CDR3 region: CAWVGQSNTEAFF. The CDR3 DNA reads TGTGCCTGGGTGGGACAGTCGAACACTGAAGCTTTCTTT. Drawing the rest from reference TRBV30 and TRBJ1-1, the complete variable domain is SQTIHQWPATLVQPVGSPLSLECTVEGTSNPNLYWYRQAAGRGLQLLFYSVGIGQISSEVPQNLSASRPQDRQFILSSKKLLLSDSGFYLCAWVGQSNTEAFFGQGTRLTVV.